These T cell receptor beta chains were read from a single sample in a study of CXCR3-negative and CXCR3-positive naive CD8 T cells. Using the 5' RACE reads, TCRdb records one entry per CDR3 protein without DNA. The sample includes approximately 65,000 distinct CDR3 sequences. The specimen was naive CXCR3+ CD8+ T cells from blood. The receptors here all came from a human donor in good health. Some clones in this sample may be carry-over from other donors' samples. The CDR3 runs from the conserved cysteine through the conserved F or W.

J gene	V gene	CDR3 protein
TRBJ1-6	TRBV6-2/TRBV6-3	CATWDGDNYVIHPSTGGGDF
TRBJ1-1	TRBV9	CASTPAGSSGMNTEAFF
TRBJ2-7	TRBV6-2/TRBV6-3	CASSGSDRVDEQYF
TRBJ2-7	TRBV29-1	CSVVDSTDYEQYF
TRBJ2-1	TRBV29-1	CSLLGDPSSYNEQFF
TRBJ2-1	TRBV12-3/TRBV12-4	CASSFGTGFIHKGQFF
TRBJ2-3	TRBV29-1	CSVIGHTPDTQYF
TRBJ1-1	TRBV27	CASSDRGMNTEAFF
TRBJ1-4	TRBV29-1	CSALGGANEKLFF
TRBJ1-1	TRBV15	CATSRGTVNTEAFF
TRBJ1-5	TRBV27	CASSLRGGNQPQHF
TRBJ2-1	TRBV6-1	CASTRTAYNEQFF
TRBJ2-1	TRBV28	CASTFGLKFHEQFF
TRBJ2-7	TRBV10-3	CAISDGGAPYEQYF
TRBJ1-2	TRBV29-1	CSVEGWGQGSNYGYTF
TRBJ1-2	TRBV10-2	CASSETGPYGYTF
TRBJ2-7	TRBV21-1	CASSLEGQRSSYEQYF
TRBJ2-7	TRBV4-3	CASSQDAEYEQYF
TRBJ2-7	TRBV7-8	CASSLAVGEFYEQYF
TRBJ2-7	TRBV7-9	CASSSSQGYEQYF
TRBJ2-7	TRBV18	CASSAEAGSYEQYF
TRBJ2-7	TRBV29-1	CSVEVALEQYF
TRBJ2-7	TRBV6-2/TRBV6-3	CASSYVAGNYEQYF
TRBJ2-3	TRBV27	CASSLQVADTQYF
TRBJ2-2	TRBV11-2	CASSLDHSLDGELFF
TRBJ1-1	TRBV7-3	CASSFTENTEAFF
TRBJ1-2	TRBV6-2/TRBV6-3	CARTDRTGVSYGYTF
TRBJ2-7	TRBV27	CASSPGTGGEEQYF
TRBJ2-7	TRBV2	CASMSPSGDVRQYF
TRBJ2-1	TRBV29-1	CSVEDLWLSTGGSYNEQFF
TRBJ2-1	TRBV6-5	CASSTGSANEQFF
TRBJ1-2	TRBV7-2	CASSLGQGLAYGYTF
TRBJ2-1	TRBV19	CASRDRELNYNEQFF
TRBJ2-1	TRBV9	CASSPYFYNEQFF
TRBJ2-5	TRBV14	CASSQDGLFGQETQYF